The 23 T cell receptor beta chains listed next were all sequenced from one sample in a study of beta chain features in type 1 diabetes. The whole isolated RNA underwent reverse transcription, so sequencing captured expressed TCRB transcripts. Measured with immunoSEQ multiplex PCR; TCRdb has only the in-frame clones, and not every one. The repertoire consists of about 230,000 clones, with about 9.3% occurring once and the leading ten covering under 0.045%. The sample taken for sequencing was naive CD4+ T cells from blood. Source of these receptors: a woman aged 18-30 years in good health.

The chain carries TRBV5-1 and TRBJ2-7, with D possibly being TRBD2 (7 bases). Trimming took 4 bases from V and 3 from J, leaving 14 bases between them. This CDR3 contains 14 residues. CDR1 and CDR2 from the germline V gene are SGHRS and YFSETQ. The CDR3 DNA is TGCGCCAGCAGCGGCGGGGGCAAAGGCTACGAGCAGTACTTC. It yields the protein CASSGGGKGYEQYF. Using reference TRBV5-1 and TRBJ2-7 for the parts outside the CDR3, the full variable domain is KAGVTQTPRYLIKTRGQQVTLSCSPISGHRSVSWYQQTPGQGLQFLFEYFSETQRNKGNFPGRFSGRQFSNSRSEMNVSTLELGDSALYLCASSGGGKGYEQYFGPGTRLTVT.

At least ten counts were recorded for this clone. The chain links TRBV7-9 to TRBJ2-1, with 7 bases matching TRBD1. CDR3 length equals 13 residues. Losses at the gene ends were 6 bases for V and 8 bases for J; bases not matched to a gene: 7. Germline CDR1 reads SEHNR; CDR2 reads FQNEAQ (reference sequence). The DNA for the CDR3 is TGTGCCAGCAGGACCCGACAGGGCGATGAGCAGTTCTTC. It encodes CASRTRQGDEQFF. The full variable domain, its missing parts supplied by reference TRBV7-9 and TRBJ2-1, is DTGVSQNPRHKITKRGQNVTFRCDPISEHNRLYWYRQTLGQGPEFLTYFQNEAQLEKSRLLSDRFSAERPKGSFSTLEIQRTEQGDSAMYLCASRTRQGDEQFFGPGTRLTVL.

This clone has a handful of counts. J is TRBJ2-7 and V is TRBV2, with TRBD1 identical over 8 bases. This CDR3 has 13 amino acids. CDR1 SNHLY and CDR2 FYNNEI come from the germline V gene. J lost 5 bases, V lost 6 bases, and 6 bases had no gene match. The CDR3 DNA reads as TGTGCCAGCAGGCCAGGGGGCAGGGACGAGCAGTACTTC. This translates into CASRPGGRDEQYF.

The chain joins TRBV2 to TRBJ2-2, with TRBD1 identical over 11 bases. CDR3 size: 14 residues. Germline assignment: CDR1 SNHLY and CDR2 FYNNEI. The ends lost 6 bases at V and 6 bases at J; junction bases unmatched: 3. The DNA of the CDR3 is TGTGCCAGCAGGGGGGACAGGGGGTCCGGGGAGCTGTTTTTT. Protein sequence: CASRGDRGSGELFF.

This clone turned up a few times. The chain is built from TRBV7-9 and TRBJ1-4; 7 bases agree with TRBD1. Germline values: CDR1 SEHNR, CDR2 FQNEAQ (reference sequence). V was pared by 3 bases and J by 7 bases, with 8 bases of the junction left unmatched. This CDR3 comprises 15 residues. In DNA, the CDR3 is TGTGCCAGCAGCTTGGAAGGGGGCATGAGTGAAAAACTGTTTTTT. Its translation: CASSLEGGMSEKLFF.

The rearrangement joins TRBV4-1 to TRBJ2-3; D ambiguous. V shed 1 base and J shed 3 bases, with 23 bases lying between them. The CDR3 length is 19 residues. The germline V gene has CDR1 MGHRA and CDR2 YSYEKL. The CDR3 loop reads CASSQVKVSDSLATDTQYF. The CDR3 nucleotides are TGCGCCAGCAGCCAAGTCAAGGTCTCCGACTCCCTGGCAACAGATACGCAGTATTTT.

About this clone: One junction end does not reproduce the germline sequence, and a read error may be involved. This specimen includes other DNA sequences encoding the same CDR3. The chain is built from TRBV9 and TRBJ2-5; D is unclear. This CDR3 is 14 amino acids long. From germline, CDR1 is SGDLS and CDR2 YYNGEE. As DNA, the CDR3 is TGCGCCAGCAGCGTCGGTTGGAGCGAAGAGACCCAGTACTTC. It yields the protein CASSVGWSEETQYF.

This clone appeared a few times. This chain connects TRBV2 to TRBJ2-7; TRBD2 matches 8 bases. CDR1 is SNHLY, CDR2 FYNNEI, per germline. This CDR3 spans 14 amino acids. Trimming at V came to 7 bases and at J to 2 bases, leaving 7 bases not matched to a gene. This CDR3 is CASKIAGYTYEQYF. The CDR3 nucleotides are TGTGCCAGCAAGATAGCGGGGTATACCTACGAGCAGTACTTC.

This clone came up a few times. The rearrangement uses TRBV18 and TRBJ1-1, with a tentative D call TRBD1 (5 bases). Germline V gene lookup returns CDR1 KGHSH and CDR2 LQKENI. Trimming stripped 0 bases from V and 1 base from J, with 9 bases between. The CDR3 has 15 amino acids. In DNA, the CDR3 is TGTGCCAGCTCACCACCGAGTCAGGGGAACACTGAAGCTTTCTTT. The encoded protein is CASSPPSQGNTEAFF.

The chain couples TRBV6-5 to TRBJ1-1, with a tentative D call TRBD1 (5 bases). From germline, CDR1 is MNHEY and CDR2 SVGAGI. Trimming pared 7 bases from V and 0 bases from J, leaving 15 bases between. CDR3 size: 15 residues. The CDR3 bases are TGTGCCAGCACCGCGGGGGTTGGGTTGAACACTGAAGCTTTCTTT. Protein: CASTAGVGLNTEAFF.

This clone was found a few times. V gene TRBV9 combines with J gene TRBJ2-5; 14 nucleotides match TRBD2. CDR1 and CDR2 (germline): SGDLS, YYNGEE. This CDR3 comprises 16 residues. Trimming removed 2 bases from V and 5 bases from J; junction bases left unmatched: 5. CDR3 protein: CASSVGTSGSYETQYF. CDR3 nucleotide sequence: TGTGCCAGCAGCGTCGGGACTAGCGGGAGCTATGAGACCCAGTACTTC.

The CDR3 sequence: CASSQGGVPEKLFF. The CDR3 DNA is TGTGCCAGTAGTCAAGGGGGAGTTCCTGAAAAACTGTTTTTT. This sequence joins TRBV19 and TRBJ1-4; maybe TRBD1 (6 bases). The CDR3 contains 14 residues. Germline lookup yields CDR1 LNHDA and CDR2 SQIVND (reference sequence). Trimming took off 5 bases at V and 7 bases at J, with 14 bases between the two ends. The variable domain in full, completed from reference TRBV19 and TRBJ1-4, reads DGGITQSPKYLFRKEGQNVTLSCEQNLNHDAMYWYRQDPGQGLRLIYYSQIVNDFQKGDIAEGYSVSREKKESFPLTVTSAQKNPTAFYLCASSQGGVPEKLFFGSGTQLSVL.

A few counts support this clone. Other DNA sequences in this specimen translate into the identical CDR3. The V and J genes are TRBV5-1 and TRBJ2-1, with 11 positions matching TRBD2. The CDR3 runs 15 residues. V was pared by 4 bases and J by 3 bases, with 3 bases of the junction left unmatched. Germline V lookup: CDR1 SGHRS, CDR2 YFSETQ. CDR3 loop: CASSLGLADYNEQFF. CDR3 nucleotides: TGCGCCAGCAGCCTGGGACTAGCGGACTACAATGAGCAGTTCTTC.

V and J are TRBV5-6 and TRBJ1-4; TRBD1 aligns across 8 bases. V was pared by 4 bases and J by 0 bases, with 8 bases of the junction left unmatched. Germline V CDR1 and CDR2: SGHDT, YYEEEE. The CDR3 contains 17 residues. The DNA of the CDR3 is TGTGCCAGCAGCATTCGGGACAGGATAACAACTAATGAAAAACTGTTTTTT. This codes for CASSIRDRITTNEKLFF.

The V gene is TRBV5-4, the J gene TRBJ2-7; 9 bases are shared with TRBD2. V lost 0 bases and J lost 0; bases outside the gene matches: 7. This CDR3 is built from 17 residues. The V gene's germline CDR1 is SGHNT and CDR2 YYREEE (reference sequence). The CDR3 sequence: CASSLASIAGDSYEQYF. The CDR3 nucleotides are TGTGCCAGCAGCTTGGCAAGTATAGCGGGAGACTCCTACGAGCAGTACTTC.

Ten or more counts support this clone. The chain has TRBV28 and TRBJ2-3, with a possible D match to TRBD1 (5 bases). The ends were cut back, 6 bases at V and 4 bases at J, with 8 bases in the middle. Looked up from germline, CDR1 is MDHEN and CDR2 is SYDVKM. This CDR3 has 12 residues. This CDR3 is CASSAGSDTQYF. CDR3 bases: TGTGCCAGCAGCGCAGGGTCAGATACGCAGTATTTT.

The J gene is TRBJ1-2, the V gene TRBV30; no clear D gene. This CDR3 comprises 14 residues. Trimming removed 7 bases from V and 6 bases from J, with 21 bases in between. In germline, CDR1 is GTSNPN, CDR2 SVGIG (reference sequence). CDR3 amino acids: CALRRVGVIDGYTF. The DNA for the CDR3 is TGTGCCTTACGGAGGGTCGGCGTGATCGATGGCTACACCTTC.

This clone has more than one count but fewer than ten. The chain uses TRBV2 and TRBJ2-5, with TRBD1 matching 7 bases. V was pared by 5 bases and J by 2 bases, with 5 bases of the junction left unmatched. The CDR3 spans 14 residues. Germline-derived CDR1 and CDR2 are SNHLY and FYNNEI. The CDR3 sequence: CASSLQGLQETQYF. The DNA of the CDR3 is TGTGCCAGCAGTCTACAGGGGTTACAAGAGACCCAGTACTTC.

This clone was seen a single time. The chain combines TRBV5-1 with TRBJ1-5, with a tentative D call TRBD1 (5 bases). From germline, CDR1 is SGHRS and CDR2 YFSETQ. Trimming pared 4 bases from V and 5 bases from J, leaving 13 bases between. The CDR3 length is 14 residues. CDR3 nucleotide sequence: TGCGCCAGCAGCCCCGCGGGGGGGGATCAGCCCCAGCATTTT. Translated: CASSPAGGDQPQHF.

This clone was seen more than once but under ten times. The chain couples TRBV5-4 to TRBJ2-7, with a possible D match to TRBD2 (6 bases). CDR1 SGHNT and CDR2 YYREEE come from the germline V gene (reference sequence). CDR3 size: 17 residues. V was shortened by 4 bases and J by 2 bases, with 22 bases between the two germline ends. The CDR3 region has the DNA TGTGCCAGCAGCCGGAGGGACCGTAGAGTAGAGGCCTACGAGCAGTACTTC. Encoded protein: CASSRRDRRVEAYEQYF.

This clone was found many times. This chain joins TRBV30 and TRBJ1-1; 7 positions agree with TRBD1. CDR1 and CDR2 (germline): GTSNPN, SVGIG (reference sequence). This CDR3 region has 8 residues. DNA of the CDR3: TGTGCTTCGACAGGGTCTTTCTTT. Translation: CASTGSFF.

This clone appeared a few times. The J gene is TRBJ2-7, the V gene TRBV5-4, with TRBD1 matching over 8 bases. Per germline, CDR1 SGHNT and CDR2 YYREEE (reference sequence). The CDR3 is made up of 15 amino acids. The ends lost 1 base at V and 3 bases at J; junction bases unmatched: 6. CDR3 bases: TGTGCCAGCAGCTTGCCCCAGGGGGCGGGCTACGAGCAGTACTTC. Translation: CASSLPQGAGYEQYF. Looking up the rest from reference TRBV5-4 and TRBJ2-7 gives the full variable domain: ETGVTQSPTHLIKTRGQQVTLRCSSQSGHNTVSWYQQALGQGPQFIFQYYREEENGRGNFPPRFSGLQFPNYSSELNVNALELDDSALYLCASSLPQGAGYEQYFGPGTRLTVT.

The chain has TRBV30 and TRBJ2-7; 12 positions agree with TRBD2. The V gene end was trimmed by 3 bases and the J gene end by 5 bases; junction bases not matched to a gene: 20. The CDR3 consists of 19 residues. Per germline, CDR1 GTSNPN and CDR2 SVGIG (reference sequence). The CDR3 reads CAWRGATSGRRGGDNEQYF. The CDR3 region has the DNA TGTGCCTGGAGGGGCGCGACTAGCGGGAGAAGGGGTGGCGACAACGAGCAGTACTTC. The whole variable domain, filled in from reference TRBV30 and TRBJ2-7, reads SQTIHQWPATLVQPVGSPLSLECTVEGTSNPNLYWYRQAAGRGLQLLFYSVGIGQISSEVPQNLSASRPQDRQFILSSKKLLLSDSGFYLCAWRGATSGRRGGDNEQYFGPGTRLTVT.